These 21 T cell receptor beta chains came from one sample sequenced in a study of cytomegalovirus exposure and HLA in healthy donors. A multiplex PCR was run with 60 Vbeta primers and 13 Jbeta primers. Method: immunoSEQ multiplex PCR; TCRdb's copy keeps in-frame clones and lacks some. The table records fewer than 150,000 clones, around 69% of them present only once. Sequenced input: PBMCs. The receptors originated from a man in his fifties or sixties in good health and CMV-seropositive.

The chain carries TRBV15 and TRBJ2-7, with TRBD2 as a possible D gene (5 bases). The CDR3 runs 15 residues. The V gene's germline CDR1 is LNHNV and CDR2 YYDKDF (reference sequence). Trimming removed 1 base from V and 0 bases from J, with 10 bases in between. The CDR3 here is CATSRVASLSYEQYF. The CDR3 region has the DNA TGTGCCACCAGCAGAGTGGCTAGCCTCTCCTACGAGCAGTACTTC.

The J gene is TRBJ2-7, the V gene TRBV2; 8 positions agree with TRBD2. V lost 7 bases to trimming and J lost 4 bases; unmatched junction nucleotides: 3. Germline loops: CDR1 SNHLY, CDR2 FYNNEI. CDR3 length: 12 amino acids. DNA for the CDR3: TGTGCCAGCACGGGAGGGCAATACGAGCAGTACTTC. Protein: CASTGGQYEQYF.

The chain recombines TRBV19 with TRBJ1-5, with 12 bases aligning to TRBD1. V lost 8 bases, J lost 7 bases, and 6 bases stayed unmatched. The germline CDR1 and CDR2 sequences are LNHDA and SQIVND (reference sequence). This CDR3 has 14 residues. This chain's CDR3 is CASSGTGGRQPQHF. CDR3 nucleotide sequence: TGTGCCAGTTCCGGGACAGGGGGCAGGCAGCCCCAGCATTTT.

The V call is TRBV7-9, the J call TRBJ1-4; D is unresolved. Looked up from germline, CDR1 is SEHNR and CDR2 is FQNEAQ (reference sequence). The V end was cut by 2 bases, the J end by 5 bases, with 6 bases between. This CDR3 is 13 amino acids long. The CDR3 is CASSLRGNEKLFF. The CDR3 region has the DNA TGTGCCAGCAGCTTAAGAGGAAATGAAAAACTGTTTTTT.

The chain links TRBV28 to TRBJ2-3; D remains unclear. The V gene lost 3 bases and the J gene lost 0 bases, with 7 bases spanning the gap. The CDR3 totals 14 residues. CDR1 MDHEN and CDR2 SYDVKM come from the germline V gene. CDR3 residues: CASSLFGSTDTQYF. CDR3 DNA: TGTGCCAGCAGTTTGTTCGGGAGCACAGATACGCAGTATTTT. The full variable domain, its missing parts supplied by reference TRBV28 and TRBJ2-3, is DVKVTQSSRYLVKRTGEKVFLECVQDMDHENMFWYRQDPGLGLRLIYFSYDVKMKEKGDIPEGYSVSREKKERFSLILESASTNQTSMYLCASSLFGSTDTQYFGPGTRLTVL.

This clone was seen once. An end of the junction differs from the germline gene, which may be a read error. The rearrangement uses TRBV5-1 and TRBJ1-1; 10 bases line up with TRBD1. This CDR3 is built from 15 residues. Looked up from germline, CDR1 is SGHRS and CDR2 is YFSETQ. CDR3 protein: CASSSGQGLNTKAFF. CDR3 in DNA: TGCGCCAGCAGCTCGGGACAGGGGTTGAACACTAAAGCTTTCTTT.

The V call is TRBV5-6, the J call TRBJ2-1; 7 nucleotides agree with TRBD1. Germline CDR1 reads SGHDT; CDR2 reads YYEEEE. The length of the CDR3 is 15 residues. The CDR3 nucleotides are TGTGCTGGAACAACAGGGGCAAGCTCCTACAATGAGCAGTTCTTC. Amino acid sequence: CAGTTGASSYNEQFF.

Details on this clone: Relative to the germline gene, one junction end is altered; a read error may explain this. The J gene is TRBJ2-1, the V gene TRBV5-4; D possibly corresponds to TRBD1 (5 bases). The germline CDR1 and CDR2 sequences are SGHNT and YYREEE (reference sequence). There are 15 residues in the CDR3. CDR3: CAGSSPGRANNEQFF. The CDR3, as DNA: TGTGCCGGCAGCTCCCCCGGCAGGGCAAACAATGAGCAGTTCTTC.

The sample holds a few counts of this clone. This chain links TRBV25-1 with TRBJ2-3; 8 positions match TRBD1. V lost 3 bases and J lost 4; bases outside the gene matches: 3. This CDR3 contains 14 residues. Germline V gene sequence: CDR1 MGHDK, CDR2 SYGVNS. The CDR3 is CASSEGQVADTQYF. In DNA, the CDR3 is TGTGCCAGCAGTGAGGGACAGGTGGCAGATACGCAGTATTTT.

The chain recombines TRBV5-1 with TRBJ2-7; 14 bases map to TRBD2. Germline loops: CDR1 SGHRS, CDR2 YFSETQ. The CDR3 contains 17 residues. Germline trimming cut 0 bases from V and 5 bases from J; bases unmatched to any gene: 7. This CDR3 is CASSLGGTSGSLDEQYF. In DNA, the CDR3 is TGCGCCAGCAGCTTGGGGGGGACTAGCGGGAGCCTAGACGAGCAGTACTTC.

This clone is a singleton in its sample. The J gene is TRBJ1-6, the V gene TRBV5-4, with 8 nucleotides matching TRBD1. Unmatched junction bases numbered 9, after V lost 0 bases and J lost 16 bases. CDR3 length: 14 residues. Germline CDR1 and CDR2: SGHNT and YYREEE (reference sequence). The CDR3 spells CASSLAGGRKELHF. CDR3 DNA sequence: TGTGCCAGCAGCTTGGCAGGGGGCAGGAAGGAGCTCCACTTT.

This chain connects TRBV28 to TRBJ1-1; D remains unclear. CDR3 length: 12 amino acids. Germline V CDR1 and CDR2: MDHEN, SYDVKM. V was pared by 6 bases and J by 8 bases, with 13 bases between. The CDR3, as DNA: TGTGCCAGCAGCCCCCTGGCCATCGAAGCTTTCTTT. It yields the protein CASSPLAIEAFF.

This clone was counted between two and nine times. The chain recombines TRBV27 with TRBJ2-1; 10 positions agree with TRBD2. The V and J ends lost 5 bases and 1 base, in that order; junction bases with no gene match: 8. The CDR3 spans 17 residues. Germline V lookup: CDR1 MNHEY, CDR2 SMNVEV (reference sequence). The CDR3 DNA sequence: TGTGCCAGCAGTCAAGACACGACTAGCGGGTCCTACAATGAGCAGTTCTTC. Protein sequence: CASSQDTTSGSYNEQFF.

The J gene is TRBJ2-7, the V gene TRBV28; TRBD2 agrees at 8 bases. Germline assignment: CDR1 MDHEN and CDR2 SYDVKM. The CDR3 is 13 amino acids. V was pared by 6 bases and J by 3 bases, with 4 bases of the junction left unmatched. CDR3 residues: CASRRGLDYEQYF. CDR3 bases: TGTGCCAGCAGAAGGGGACTAGACTACGAGCAGTACTTC.

The chain links TRBV7-9 to TRBJ2-7; TRBD2 matches at 12 bases. The trim removed 5 bases at V and 2 bases at J, leaving 7 bases unmatched. Germline loops: CDR1 SEHNR, CDR2 FQNEAQ (reference sequence). This CDR3 is 16 amino acids long. In DNA form, the CDR3 reads TGTGCCAGCAGCGGACGCGGACTAGCGGGGACCTACGAGCAGTACTTC. It specifies CASSGRGLAGTYEQYF.

V is TRBV6-6 and J is TRBJ1-4; 7 positions agree with TRBD1. The CDR3 sequence is 14 residues long. V lost 5 bases and J lost 8; bases outside the gene matches: 8. Looked up from germline, CDR1 is MNHNY and CDR2 is SVGAGI (reference sequence). CDR3 bases: TGTGCCAGCAGTGCTACAGGGGTACGAGAAAAACTGTTTTTT. Translation: CASSATGVREKLFF.

The chain carries TRBV7-8 and TRBJ2-1; 13 nucleotides match TRBD2. Trimming cost V 4 bases and J 7 bases; bases outside gene matches: 13. This CDR3 is built from 18 residues. Germline V lookup: CDR1 SGHVS, CDR2 FQNEAQ. CDR3: CASSSYLLAGGPVNEQFF. CDR3 DNA: TGTGCCAGCAGCTCCTATCTACTAGCGGGGGGGCCTGTGAATGAGCAGTTCTTC. The variable domain in full, completed from reference TRBV7-8 and TRBJ2-1, reads GAGVSQSPRYKVAKRGQDVALRCDPISGHVSLFWYQQALGQGPEFLTYFQNEAQLDKSGLPSDRFFAERPEGSVSTLKIQRTQQEDSAVYLCASSSYLLAGGPVNEQFFGPGTRLTVL.

This clone was seen a single time. J is TRBJ2-7 and V is TRBV7-2, with TRBD2 identical over 7 bases. J gave up 0 bases and V 1 base, and 3 bases lay outside the gene matches. Germline CDR1 reads SGHTA; CDR2 reads FQGNSA. The CDR3 spans 15 residues. The DNA of the CDR3 is TGTGCCAGCAGCTTAGGGCGGGGGACCTCCTACGAGCAGTACTTC. As protein: CASSLGRGTSYEQYF. The variable domain in full, completed from reference TRBV7-2 and TRBJ2-7, reads GAGVSQSPSNKVTEKGKDVELRCDPISGHTALYWYRQSLGQGLEFLIYFQGNSAPDKSGLPSDRFSAERTGGSVSTLTIQRTQQEDSAVYLCASSLGRGTSYEQYFGPGTRLTVT.

The rearrangement joins TRBV11-2 to TRBJ1-2; D is uncertain. Trimming took off 2 bases at V and 0 bases at J, with 13 bases between the two ends. CDR3 length equals 16 residues. The germline V gene encodes CDR1 SGHAT and CDR2 FQNNGV. In DNA, the CDR3 is TGTGCCAGCAGCTTACAACGAGGGTTTCCTAACTATGGCTACACCTTC. Amino acid sequence: CASSLQRGFPNYGYTF.

The chain carries TRBV7-9 and TRBJ2-1; possible D gene TRBD1, 6 bases. V lost 5 bases to trimming and J lost 6 bases, with 17 bases between them. Germline-derived CDR1 and CDR2 are SEHNR and FQNEAQ (reference sequence). CDR3 length: 15 amino acids. The CDR3 DNA reads as TGTGCCAGCAGCCGTAACGGACAGACAATCAATGAGCAGTTCTTC. Protein product: CASSRNGQTINEQFF.

The chain has TRBV15 and TRBJ1-4; D possibly corresponds to TRBD1 (6 bases). Trimming removed 2 bases from V and 0 bases from J, with 16 bases in between. Germline V gene lookup returns CDR1 LNHNV and CDR2 YYDKDF (reference sequence). The CDR3 extends over 18 amino acids. The CDR3 here is CATSRRGGSYATNEKLFF. For the CDR3, the DNA is TGTGCCACCAGCAGAAGGGGGGGGTCCTATGCAACTAATGAAAAACTGTTTTTT.